This T cell receptor beta chain was sequenced in a study of cytomegalovirus exposure and HLA in healthy donors. Study-wide results and caveats: When a later analysis was performed, an Asian-associated ancestry cluster reportedly had fewer N-insertions than the roughly 670-donor mean.

Losses at the gene ends were 5 bases for V and 4 bases for J; bases not matched to a gene: 4. CDR3 length: 15 residues. Germline V gives CDR1 MDHEN, CDR2 SYDVKM. Healthy individuals who donated bone marrow served as the donors. With regard to this clone: The antigen is not known.

Use of 60 Vbeta and 13 Jbeta primers characterized the PCR. TCRdb's table, derived via immunoSEQ multiplex PCR, lists solely in-frame clones and lacks some. The repertoire holds approximately 100,000 clones, with roughly a tenth as singletons. The V call is TRBV28, the J call TRBJ2-1; 11 bases agree with TRBD2. This TCR was recovered from a man aged 35 to 55 in good health and CMV-seropositive. The specimen sequenced was PBMCs. CDR3 DNA: TGTGCCAGCAGTCACGGGACTAGCGGATACAATGAGCAGTTCTTC. It encodes CASSHGTSGYNEQFF.